One sample yielded the 19 T cell receptor beta chains listed below, sequenced in a study of liver allograft versus peripheral blood T cells. The wider study: Comparing T cell receptor repertoires in transplanted livers with those in recipients' peripheral blood was part of the design.

TCRdb analysed the reads with MiXCR anew, one entry per CDR3 protein. Of more than 9,000 distinct CDR3 sequences detected, about 18% appear once; the ten largest clones hold less than 2%. The receptor set was obtained from a human patient who had a liver transplant. Some of these T cells may belong to the graft donor.

This sequence joins TRBV27 and TRBJ2-7; 7 bases are a match to TRBD1. The V and J ends lost 5 bases and 3 bases, in that order; junction bases with no gene match: 10. The CDR3 has 15 amino acids. CDR1 and CDR2 (germline): MNHEY, SMNVEV (reference sequence). CDR3 region: CASSRDRDGGYEQYF. The CDR3 DNA reads TGTGCCAGCAGTCGCGACAGGGATGGGGGCTACGAGCAGTACTTC.

V and J are TRBV9 and TRBJ2-2; 11 bases align to TRBD2. J lost 4 bases, V lost 7 bases, and 3 bases had no gene match. This CDR3 has 14 amino acids. Germline loops: CDR1 SGDLS, CDR2 YYNGEE. The chain's CDR3 is CASGGTSGTGELFF. The CDR3 nucleotides are TGTGCCAGCGGAGGGACTAGCGGCACCGGGGAGCTGTTTTTT.

This clonotype came up many times. The chain recombines TRBV28 with TRBJ1-1, with 11 bases matching TRBD1. The V gene's germline CDR1 is MDHEN and CDR2 SYDVKM. This CDR3 has 14 amino acids. With V trimmed by 6 bases and J by 7 bases, 7 bases remained unmatched. Here the CDR3 reads CASSPGQGAGEAFF. DNA for the CDR3: TGTGCCAGCAGCCCCGGACAGGGGGCAGGTGAAGCTTTCTTT.

This clonotype was observed many times. J is TRBJ1-1 and V is TRBV5-6, with 10 positions matching TRBD1. The trim removed 4 bases at V and 5 bases at J, leaving 11 bases unmatched. There are 16 residues in the CDR3. The germline CDR1 and CDR2 sequences are SGHDT and YYEEEE. CDR3 DNA sequence: TGTGCCAGCAGCGCAGGGACAGGGGCTTCTGGGACTGAAGCTTTCTTT. Protein: CASSAGTGASGTEAFF.

This clonotype was counted only a few times. The J gene is TRBJ2-3, the V gene TRBV5-6; D is ambiguous. Germline CDR1 and CDR2: SGHDT and YYEEEE. CDR3 size: 11 residues. V dropped 4 bases and J dropped 6 bases, with 6 bases sitting between them. The CDR3 loop is CASSRVDTQYF. The CDR3 DNA is TGTGCCAGCAGCCGGGTCGATACGCAGTATTTT.

V and J are TRBV27 and TRBJ2-3; 13 bases are shared with TRBD2. Germline CDR1 MNHEY, CDR2 SMNVEV (reference sequence). V was clipped by 10 bases and J by 0 bases; unmatched bases: 16. The CDR3 covers 19 residues. CDR3 region: CAIKKGGLAGDTSTDTQYF. DNA of the CDR3: TGTGCCATTAAAAAAGGAGGACTAGCGGGGGATACTAGCACAGATACGCAGTATTTT.

V is TRBV14 and J is TRBJ1-1; 12 nucleotides match TRBD1. The CDR3 totals 16 residues. Germline CDR1 is SGHDN and CDR2 is FVKESK. V lost 4 bases to trimming and J lost 2 bases; unmatched junction nucleotides: 5. The CDR3 protein is CASSRGTGGANTEAFF. CDR3 sequence (DNA): TGTGCCAGCAGCCGTGGGACAGGGGGCGCTAACACTGAAGCTTTCTTT. Filled out from reference TRBV14 and TRBJ1-1, the complete variable domain reads EAGVTQFPSHSVIEKGQTVTLRCDPISGHDNLYWYRRVMGKEIKFLLHFVKESKQDESGMPNNRFLAERTGGTYSTLKVQPAELEDSGVYFCASSRGTGGANTEAFFGQGTRLTVV.

By sample fraction, this clonotype is medium-sized. The chain carries TRBV6-6 and TRBJ1-1; TRBD1 is a possible D gene (5 bases). The CDR3 spans 14 residues. Germline assignment: CDR1 MNHNY and CDR2 SVGAGI (reference sequence). Trimming took off 5 bases at V and 4 bases at J, with 14 bases between the two ends. The CDR3 DNA follows: TGTGCCAGCAGTCTTCGACTCGGGGGCACTGAAGCTTTCTTT. It yields the protein CASSLRLGGTEAFF.

This clonotype appeared a few times. The chain carries TRBV25-1 and TRBJ2-7; maybe TRBD1 (5 bases). The CDR3 has 13 amino acids. Germline lookup yields CDR1 MGHDK and CDR2 SYGVNS. Trimming took 5 bases from V and 3 from J, leaving 11 bases between them. The CDR3 loop reads CASSRGHDYEQYF. The CDR3 DNA reads as TGTGCCAGCAGTAGGGGCCATGACTACGAGCAGTACTTC.

The chain couples TRBV27 to TRBJ2-7, with 7 nucleotides matching TRBD1. Looked up from germline, CDR1 is MNHEY and CDR2 is SMNVEV (reference sequence). Unmatched junction bases numbered 8, after V lost 3 bases and J lost 3 bases. The CDR3 length is 15 residues. The CDR3 region is CASSFRTGVLYEQYF. The CDR3 coding sequence is TGTGCCAGCAGTTTCCGCACAGGGGTGCTCTACGAGCAGTACTTC.

The chain is built from TRBV5-6 and TRBJ2-5; 8 bases line up with TRBD2. After removal of 2 bases from V and 5 bases from J, the junction contained 11 bases not matched to a gene. The CDR3 totals 16 residues. Per germline, CDR1 SGHDT and CDR2 YYEEEE. CDR3: CASSFGGREGGETQYF. In DNA form, the CDR3 reads TGTGCCAGCAGCTTTGGAGGACGGGAGGGCGGGGAGACCCAGTACTTC.

This clonotype was seen a few times. J is TRBJ2-7 and V is TRBV9; TRBD2 matches at 8 bases. CDR3 length equals 14 residues. In germline, CDR1 is SGDLS, CDR2 YYNGEE. Germline trimming cut 2 bases from V and 2 bases from J; bases unmatched to any gene: 3. The CDR3 sequence: CASSVGTSPYEQYF. CDR3 DNA: TGTGCCAGCAGCGTCGGGACTAGTCCCTACGAGCAGTACTTC.

V is TRBV20-1 and J is TRBJ2-3; D is unresolved. The CDR3 runs 11 residues. Germline V gives CDR1 DFQATT, CDR2 SNEGSKA (reference sequence). V shed 4 bases and J shed 5 bases, with 7 bases lying between them. CDR3 in amino acids: CSATLLDTQYF. In DNA form, the CDR3 reads TGCAGTGCTACCCTTCTAGATACGCAGTATTTT.

By proportion, this clonotype is medium-sized. This chain connects TRBV29-1 to TRBJ1-3, with D maybe TRBD1 (6 bases). Germline CDR1 is SQVTM and CDR2 is ANQGSEA. V lost 5 bases and J 0 bases, leaving 11 bases between the germline ends. This CDR3 contains 14 residues. The CDR3 reads CSVYDRSSGNTIYF. CDR3 DNA sequence: TGCAGCGTTTATGACAGGAGCTCTGGAAACACCATATATTTT.

The rearrangement joins TRBV12-5 to TRBJ1-1; D remains unclear. CDR3 length: 12 amino acids. V dropped 1 base and J dropped 3 bases, with 3 bases sitting between them. Germline lookup yields CDR1 LGHNT and CDR2 FRNRAP. CDR3 DNA: TGTGCTAGTGGTTTGGCTTACACTGAAGCTTTCTTT. Translating it yields CASGLAYTEAFF.

The rearrangement uses TRBV30 and TRBJ1-2; TRBD1 matches at 9 bases. Germline values: CDR1 GTSNPN, CDR2 SVGIG (reference sequence). This CDR3 is built from 13 residues. Germline trimming cut 2 bases from V and 8 bases from J; bases unmatched to any gene: 6. CDR3 sequence (DNA): TGTGCCTGGAGTCGTCGGACAGGGGAAGGCTACACCTTC. Translating gives CAWSRRTGEGYTF.

The chain combines TRBV28 with TRBJ1-3; 8 bases agree with TRBD1. V lost 5 bases and J lost 1; bases outside the gene matches: 7. Germline CDR1 reads MDHEN; CDR2 reads SYDVKM. CDR3 length equals 16 residues. In DNA form, the CDR3 reads TGTGCCAGCAGTCCAGGACAGGGCGGGTCTGGAAACACCATATATTTT. Translation gives CASSPGQGGSGNTIYF.

J is TRBJ1-5 and V is TRBV12-3 or TRBV12-4, with D hard to call. The CDR3 contains 13 residues. The V end was cut by 7 bases, the J end by 0 bases, with 7 bases between. The CDR3 region has the DNA TGTGCCAGCACCGTAGTTAGCAATCAGCCCCAGCATTTT. The encoded protein is CASTVVSNQPQHF.

The gene calls are TRBV20-1 and TRBJ1-1, with D perhaps TRBD1 (6 bases). Germline V gives CDR1 DFQATT, CDR2 SNEGSKA (reference sequence). This CDR3 is built from 16 residues. With 5 bases removed from V and 0 bases from J, the gap between germline ends came to 19 bases. CDR3 bases: TGCAGTGCTCGACAGGACGACTCCGAGATGAACACTGAAGCTTTCTTT. Translation gives CSARQDDSEMNTEAFF.